The source of this T cell receptor (beta chain) is a study of PD-1 blockade in classical Hodgkin lymphoma. With respect to this clone: Its antigen is undetermined.

Findings and limits, study-wide: Relapsed/refractory patients reportedly had the lowest baseline TCR diversity, below newly diagnosed patients, who were below healthy donors. Why repertoires differed is undefined; disease activity or prior therapy possibly contributed.

Stated time point: newly diagnosed, previously untreated cHL patient sample. PBMCs representing newly diagnosed, untreated classical Hodgkin lymphoma functioned as the comparison. Trimming removed 4 bases from V and 1 base from J, with 9 bases in between. This CDR3 region has 13 residues. Per germline, CDR1 SQVTM and CDR2 ANQGSEA. Only in-frame clones appear in the TCRdb table, and some are missing; sequencing was by immunoSEQ multiplex PCR. This table holds under 80,000 clones, nearly 95% found once. The sequencing input was peripheral blood mononuclear cells (PBMCs). The rearrangement links TRBV29-1 to TRBJ2-3; the D call may be TRBD1 or TRBD2 (5 bases each). This sequence originates from a human donor with classical Hodgkin lymphoma. This CDR3 is CSVGGTRTDTQYF. The CDR3 DNA follows: TGCAGCGTTGGTGGGACCCGCACAGATACGCAGTATTTT.